These T cell receptor beta chains were read from a single sample in a study of read filtering for tumor transcriptome and immune sequencing. TCRdb independently ran MiXCR on the reads; one entry per CDR3 protein. The table has 40,000 or so distinct CDR3 sequences, 13% seen once. What was sequenced was a population of CD138-negative cells sorted from bone marrow. All receptors derive from a donor at least 40 years old with multiple myeloma. CDR3s include the opening cysteine and the closing phenylalanine or tryptophan. The D gene is left open where the match is weak. Clone size is given for some rows only: seen once, a few or many times, or a class if the clone is expanded.

J,V,size,D,CDR3,DNA
TRBJ1-2,TRBV10-3,NA,NA,CAIRGVWQDDGYTF,TGTGCCATCAGGGGGGTCTGGCAAGACGATGGCTACACCTTC
TRBJ1-2,TRBV28,many,NA,CASKSRALNYGYTF,TGTGCCAGCAAGAGCAGGGCCCTTAACTATGGCTACACCTTC
TRBJ2-7,TRBV28,NA,TRBD1,CASSPRTGTYEQYF,TGTGCCAGCAGCCCCAGGACAGGCACCTACGAGCAGTACTTC
TRBJ1-5,TRBV28,many,NA,CASSLSGHPHF,TGTGCCAGCAGTTTATCTGGACATCCGCATTTT
TRBJ2-5,TRBV20-1,many,TRBD2,CSATTGGPGETQYF,TGCAGTGCCACGACGGGAGGGCCGGGAGAGACCCAGTACTTC
TRBJ2-1,TRBV5-1,many,NA,CASSLGGARGEQFF,TGCGCCAGCAGCTTGGGGGGAGCCCGGGGTGAGCAGTTCTTC
TRBJ1-5,TRBV12-3/TRBV12-4,NA,NA,CASRHSHYSNQPQHF,TGTGCCAGCAGGCACAGCCATTATAGCAATCAGCCCCAGCATTTT
TRBJ2-3,TRBV12-3/TRBV12-4,many,TRBD2,CASSEELAGGADTQYF,TGTGCCAGCAGCGAGGAACTAGCGGGAGGTGCAGATACGCAGTATTTT
TRBJ2-7,TRBV28,many,NA,CASSSPREQYF,TGTGCCAGCAGTTCTCCGCGAGAGCAGTACTTC
TRBJ1-4,TRBV5-1,many,NA,CASSPVTATNEKLFF,TGCGCCAGCAGCCCGGTGACAGCAACTAATGAAAAACTGTTTTTT
TRBJ1-1,TRBV18,many,NA,CASSPDIGRVNTEAFF,TGTGCCAGCTCACCGGATATCGGCCGTGTAAACACTGAAGCTTTCTTT
TRBJ2-1,TRBV10-3,many,TRBD2,CAIRRASGYNEQFF,TGTGCCATCCGTCGTGCTAGCGGCTACAATGAGCAGTTCTTC
TRBJ2-3,TRBV7-9,many,TRBD2,CASSPGLAVDTQYF,TGTGCCAGCAGTCCGGGACTAGCGGTCGATACGCAGTATTTT
TRBJ2-5,TRBV28,NA,TRBD2,CASRLLAGATKTQYF,TGTGCCAGCAGGTTACTAGCGGGGGCTACGAAGACCCAGTACTTC
TRBJ2-1,TRBV11-2,many,TRBD2,CASSPPTSGVINEQFF,TGTGCCAGCAGCCCTCCGACTAGCGGGGTGATCAATGAGCAGTTCTTC
TRBJ2-5,TRBV20-1,many,NA,CSARDRGEDRETQYF,TGCAGTGCTAGAGACCGGGGTGAGGATCGGGAGACCCAGTACTTC
TRBJ1-5,TRBV4-1,many,NA,CASSPPGGNQPQHF,TGCGCCAGCAGCCCCCCAGGGGGCAATCAGCCCCAGCATTTT
TRBJ1-1,TRBV20-1,many,NA,CSASPIRGNTEAFF,TGCAGTGCTAGCCCGATCAGGGGCAACACTGAAGCTTTCTTT
TRBJ1-2,TRBV20-1,many,NA,CSARDRDSDGYTF,TGCAGTGCTAGAGATAGAGACAGTGATGGCTACACCTTC
TRBJ1-6,TRBV19,many,NA,CASSDFTGRMGSPLHF,TGTGCCAGTAGCGACTTCACCGGCCGGATGGGTTCACCCCTCCACTTT
TRBJ2-3,TRBV10-1,many,NA,CASSEPKSWDTQYF,TGCGCCAGCAGTGAGCCGAAGAGCTGGGATACGCAGTATTTT
TRBJ1-2,TRBV10-2,many,NA,CASVANYGYTF,TGCGCCTCCGTAGCTAACTATGGCTACACCTTC
TRBJ1-1,TRBV6-5,many,NA,CASSYLTEAFF,TGTGCCAGCAGTTATCTGACTGAAGCTTTCTTT
TRBJ2-1,TRBV28,medium-sized,NA,CASSSIHNEQFF,TGTGCCAGCAGCTCTATCCACAATGAGCAGTTCTTC
TRBJ2-2,TRBV2,few,NA,CASSVVGTNTGELFF,TGTGCCAGCAGTGTTGTCGGGACGAACACCGGGGAGCTGTTTTTT
TRBJ2-7,TRBV28,many,NA,CASSSEHGYEQYF,TGTGCCAGCAGCTCGGAGCACGGCTACGAGCAGTACTTC
TRBJ2-5,TRBV6-2/TRBV6-3,many,NA,CASTRRGPPRTQYF,TGTGCCAGCACCCGACGGGGACCCCCTAGGACCCAGTACTTC
TRBJ2-7,TRBV7-8,many,NA,CASSLGTGPLSYEQYF,TGTGCCAGCAGCTTAGGCACCGGGCCACTGTCCTACGAGCAGTACTTC
TRBJ2-7,TRBV5-1,many,TRBD1,CASSLGQGIYEQYF,TGCGCCAGCAGCTTGGGACAGGGAATCTACGAGCAGTACTTC
TRBJ1-2,TRBV12-3/TRBV12-4,many,NA,CACRGYIGHHF,TGTGCCTGCAGAGGTTACATTGGACATCACTTC
TRBJ2-7,TRBV29-1,many,TRBD2,CSVEEASGNGEQYF,TGCAGCGTTGAAGAAGCTAGCGGGAATGGCGAGCAGTACTTC
TRBJ2-7,TRBV30,many,TRBD2,CAWSPRGMLAGDSRSYEQYF,TGTGCCTGGAGTCCGAGGGGAATGCTAGCGGGAGACAGCCGCTCCTACGAGCAGTACTTC
TRBJ1-5,TRBV7-8,many,NA,CASSGDGNQPQHF,TGTGCCAGCAGTGGGGACGGTAATCAGCCCCAGCATTTT
TRBJ1-1,TRBV20-1,many,TRBD1,CSATDRGLGTEAFF,TGCAGTGCAACGGACAGGGGGCTTGGCACTGAAGCTTTCTTT
TRBJ2-1,TRBV24-1,many,TRBD2,CATSSTSGRTSSYNEQFF,TGTGCCACCAGTTCGACTAGCGGGAGGACCTCCTCCTACAATGAGCAGTTCTTC
TRBJ2-5,TRBV7-3,many,NA,CASSSTGEPETQYF,TGTGCCAGCAGCTCCACCGGGGAGCCGGAGACCCAGTACTTC
TRBJ2-1,TRBV7-3,many,NA,CASSYQGGPYNEQFF,TGTGCCAGCAGTTATCAGGGTGGTCCCTACAATGAGCAGTTCTTC
TRBJ2-3,TRBV11-2,many,NA,CASSPSGGDTQYF,TGTGCCAGCAGCCCTAGTGGCGGAGATACGCAGTATTTT
TRBJ2-3,TRBV24-1,few,NA,CAASDPGPSSDTQYF,TGTGCCGCCAGTGACCCGGGACCATCGTCGGATACGCAGTATTTT
TRBJ2-1,TRBV6-5,many,TRBD2,CASSPTRSGRGGYNEQFF,TGTGCCAGCAGCCCCACTCGCAGCGGGAGGGGAGGCTACAATGAGCAGTTCTTC
TRBJ2-1,TRBV2,many,TRBD2,CASSGGFSGRKGDEQFF,TGTGCCAGCAGTGGCGGATTTAGCGGGAGGAAAGGGGACGAGCAGTTCTTC
TRBJ2-3,TRBV28,medium-sized,TRBD1,CASRTTGGRGRISTDTQYF,TGTGCCAGCAGAACTACAGGGGGCAGAGGCCGAATTAGCACAGATACGCAGTATTTT
TRBJ2-1,TRBV7-2,NA,TRBD2,CASSLGLAGMQFF,TGTGCCAGCAGCTTAGGACTAGCGGGAATGCAGTTCTTC
TRBJ1-2,TRBV19,many,TRBD1,CASSDQRGQAGYGYTF,TGTGCCAGTAGCGATCAAAGGGGGCAGGCTGGCTATGGCTACACCTTC
TRBJ1-1,TRBV4-1,many,TRBD1,CASNWDSMNTEAFF,TGCGCCAGCAACTGGGACAGCATGAACACTGAAGCTTTCTTT
TRBJ2-5,TRBV29-1,many,NA,CSVEGLHRGDQETQYF,TGCAGCGTTGAAGGTCTGCACAGAGGGGACCAAGAGACCCAGTACTTC
TRBJ2-1,TRBV14,many,NA,CASSQVATKQFF,TGTGCCAGCAGCCAAGTAGCGACAAAGCAGTTCTTC
TRBJ2-2,TRBV28,few,NA,CASLGRGELFF,TGTGCCTCCCTCGGCCGCGGGGAGCTGTTTTTT
TRBJ1-1,TRBV28,few,NA,CASKSPGRKNTEAFF,TGTGCCAGCAAGTCCCCGGGACGGAAGAACACTGAAGCTTTCTTT
TRBJ2-1,TRBV7-6,many,NA,CASTIRPGDYHNEQFF,TGTGCCAGCACCATTAGGCCGGGGGATTACCACAATGAGCAGTTCTTC
TRBJ2-7,TRBV20-1,once,NA,CSASGTLSSYEQYF,TGCAGTGCTAGCGGGACCCTGAGCTCCTACGAGCAGTACTTC
TRBJ2-1,TRBV11-2,many,NA,CASSSPKASRGNNEQFF,TGTGCCAGCAGCTCCCCGAAGGCTAGTAGGGGGAACAATGAGCAGTTCTTC
TRBJ2-6,TRBV5-1,many,NA,CASSLEGFIHFSGANVLTF,TGCGCCAGCAGCTTGGAGGGTTTCATACATTTTTCTGGGGCCAACGTCCTGACTTTC
TRBJ1-2,TRBV20-1,many,NA,CSAVTASGLYGYTF,TGCAGTGCCGTTACTGCATCGGGCCTCTATGGCTACACCTTC
TRBJ2-5,TRBV28,many,TRBD1,CASRTPGQKETQYF,TGTGCCAGCAGGACACCGGGACAGAAAGAGACCCAGTACTTC
TRBJ2-6,TRBV28,many,NA,CASSSGSFSGANVLTF,TGTGCCAGCAGTTCAGGGTCCTTCTCTGGGGCCAACGTCCTGACTTTC
TRBJ2-3,TRBV7-8,few,NA,CASSLQADTQYF,TGTGCCAGCAGCTTACAGGCAGATACGCAGTATTTT